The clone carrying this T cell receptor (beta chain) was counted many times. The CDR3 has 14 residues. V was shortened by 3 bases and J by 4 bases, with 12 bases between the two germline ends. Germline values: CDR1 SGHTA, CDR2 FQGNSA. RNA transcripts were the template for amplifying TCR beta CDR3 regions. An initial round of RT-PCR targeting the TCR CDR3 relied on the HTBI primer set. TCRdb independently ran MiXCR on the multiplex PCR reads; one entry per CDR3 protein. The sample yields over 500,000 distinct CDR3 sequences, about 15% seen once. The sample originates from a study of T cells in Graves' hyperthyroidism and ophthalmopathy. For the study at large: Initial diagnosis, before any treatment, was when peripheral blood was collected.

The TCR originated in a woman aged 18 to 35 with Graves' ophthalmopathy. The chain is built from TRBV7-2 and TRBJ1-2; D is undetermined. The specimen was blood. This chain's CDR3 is CASSFSNPIYGYTF. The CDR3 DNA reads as TGTGCCAGCAGCTTTAGCAACCCGATCTATGGCTACACCTTC. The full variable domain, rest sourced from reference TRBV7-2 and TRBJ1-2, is GAGVSQSPSNKVTEKGKDVELRCDPISGHTALYWYRQSLGQGLEFLIYFQGNSAPDKSGLPSDRFSAERTGGSVSTLTIQRTQQEDSAVYLCASSFSNPIYGYTFGSGTRLTVV.